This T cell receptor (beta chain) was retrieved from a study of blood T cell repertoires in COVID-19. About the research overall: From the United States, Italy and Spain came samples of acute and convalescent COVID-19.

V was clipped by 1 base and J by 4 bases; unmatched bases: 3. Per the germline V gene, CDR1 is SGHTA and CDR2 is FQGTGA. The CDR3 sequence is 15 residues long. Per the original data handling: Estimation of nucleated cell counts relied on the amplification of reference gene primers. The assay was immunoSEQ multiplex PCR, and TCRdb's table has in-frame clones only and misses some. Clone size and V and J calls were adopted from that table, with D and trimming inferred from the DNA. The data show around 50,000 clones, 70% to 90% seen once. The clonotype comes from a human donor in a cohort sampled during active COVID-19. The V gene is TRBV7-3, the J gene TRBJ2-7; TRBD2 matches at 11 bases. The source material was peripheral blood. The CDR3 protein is CASSLSSGGAYEQYF. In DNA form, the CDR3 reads TGTGCCAGCAGCTTAAGTAGCGGGGGGGCGTACGAGCAGTACTTC.